This TCR beta chain is from a study of blood T cell repertoires in COVID-19. Study details: COVID-19 samples from acute and convalescent phases originated in the United States, Italy and Spain. Nucleic acid was either cDNA or gDNA, and it came from T cells, B-cell-depleted T cells, or PBMCs.

Per the original methods: For nucleated cells, counts were estimated from reference gene primer amplification. The assay was immunoSEQ multiplex PCR, and TCRdb's table has in-frame clones only and misses some. V and J calls and clone size are given by that table; D and trimming were obtained from the DNA. The sample carries about 200,000 clones, around 90% recorded once. What was sequenced was peripheral blood. This receptor was identified in a man aged 50-60 years with acute or convalescent COVID-19.

CDR3 nucleotides: TGTGCCAGCTCACCGCGGGACAGGGTGGTCGAGAGTGAAAAACTGTTTTTT. This encodes CASSPRDRVVESEKLFF. The rearrangement uses TRBV18 and TRBJ1-4, with TRBD1 matching 9 bases. V gave up 3 bases and J gave up 7 bases; unmatched junction bases: 12. The CDR3 is made up of 17 amino acids. Germline V gene data show CDR1 as KGHSH and CDR2 as LQKENI.